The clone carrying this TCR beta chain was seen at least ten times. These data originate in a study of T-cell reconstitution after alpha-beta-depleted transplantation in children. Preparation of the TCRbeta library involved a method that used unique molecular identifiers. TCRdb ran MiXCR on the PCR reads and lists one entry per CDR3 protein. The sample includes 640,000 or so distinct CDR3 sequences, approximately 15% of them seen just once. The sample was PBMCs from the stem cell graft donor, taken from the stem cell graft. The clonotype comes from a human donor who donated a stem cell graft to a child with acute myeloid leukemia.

CDR3 sequence (DNA): TGCAGTGCTTGGACGGGACTACAGACCGGGGAGCTGTTTTTT. This translates into CSAWTGLQTGELFF. This chain connects TRBV20-1 to TRBJ2-2; 7 nucleotides agree with TRBD2. The junction had 8 bases not matched to a gene; V was cut back by 5 bases and J by 5 bases. This CDR3 is built from 14 residues. Per the germline V gene, CDR1 is DFQATT and CDR2 is SNEGSKA (reference sequence).